This entry concerns a single TCR beta chain. Its antigen is unknown. The sample belongs to a study of cytomegalovirus exposure and HLA in healthy donors. Study outcomes and limitations: A later analysis reportedly identified an Asian-associated ancestry cluster as carrying fewer N-insertions than the 666-donor mean. It was reported that TCR beta sequences correctly inferred the HLA-A and HLA-B alleles for most subjects. Cytomegalovirus-associated status was assigned to some 180 TCR beta chains.

The V gene's germline CDR1 is MGHRA and CDR2 YSYEKL. V lost 4 bases to trimming and J lost 4 bases, with 16 bases between them. This CDR3 is 15 amino acids long. The PCR had 60 Vbeta and 13 Jbeta primers. Profiled with immunoSEQ multiplex PCR; TCRdb holds only in-frame clones, not every one. This sample has about 150,000 clones; more than 60% occur once, and the top ten carry around 1.8%. The TCR was taken from a male donor in good health and CMV-seronegative. The J gene is TRBJ1-2, the V gene TRBV4-1, with D possibly matching TRBD1 (6 bases). Sequencing input: PBMCs. The CDR3 sequence is CASSPRIGTSYGYTF. The CDR3 nucleotides are TGCGCCAGCAGCCCTCGGATCGGGACATCCTATGGCTACACCTTC.